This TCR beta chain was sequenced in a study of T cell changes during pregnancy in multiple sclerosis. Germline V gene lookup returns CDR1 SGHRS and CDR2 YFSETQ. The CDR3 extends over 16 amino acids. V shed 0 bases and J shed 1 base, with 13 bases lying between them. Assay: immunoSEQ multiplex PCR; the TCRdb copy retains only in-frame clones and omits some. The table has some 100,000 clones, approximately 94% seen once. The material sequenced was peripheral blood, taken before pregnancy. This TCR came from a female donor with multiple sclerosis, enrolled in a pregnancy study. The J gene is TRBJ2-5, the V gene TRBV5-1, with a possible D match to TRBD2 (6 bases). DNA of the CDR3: TGCGCCAGCAGCTTGGAGGGCGGGGCCCGCCAAGAGACCCAGTACTTC. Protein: CASSLEGGARQETQYF.